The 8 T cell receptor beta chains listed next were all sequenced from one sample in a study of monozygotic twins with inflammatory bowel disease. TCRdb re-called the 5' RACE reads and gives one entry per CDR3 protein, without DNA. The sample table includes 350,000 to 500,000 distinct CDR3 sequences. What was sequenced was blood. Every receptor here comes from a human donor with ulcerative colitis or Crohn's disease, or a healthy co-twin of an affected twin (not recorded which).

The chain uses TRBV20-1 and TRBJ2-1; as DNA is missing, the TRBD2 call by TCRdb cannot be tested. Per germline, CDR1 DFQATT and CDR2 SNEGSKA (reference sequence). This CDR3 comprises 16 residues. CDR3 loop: CSANLLAGSSYNEQFF.

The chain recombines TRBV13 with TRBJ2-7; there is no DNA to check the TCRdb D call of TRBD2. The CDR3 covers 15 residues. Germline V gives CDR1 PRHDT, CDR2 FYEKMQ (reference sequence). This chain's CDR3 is CASSSRGLAPYEQYF.

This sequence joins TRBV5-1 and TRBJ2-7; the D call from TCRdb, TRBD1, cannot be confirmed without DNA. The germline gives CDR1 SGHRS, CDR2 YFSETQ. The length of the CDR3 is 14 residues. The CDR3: CASSEGQVSSEQYF.

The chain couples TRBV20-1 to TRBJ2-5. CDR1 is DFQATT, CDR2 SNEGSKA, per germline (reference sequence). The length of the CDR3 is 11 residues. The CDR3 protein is CSAVYSETQYF.

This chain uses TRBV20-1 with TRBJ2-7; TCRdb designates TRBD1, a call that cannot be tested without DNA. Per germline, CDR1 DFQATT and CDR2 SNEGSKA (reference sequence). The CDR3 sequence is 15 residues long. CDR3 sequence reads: CSARDLFLQDYEQYF.

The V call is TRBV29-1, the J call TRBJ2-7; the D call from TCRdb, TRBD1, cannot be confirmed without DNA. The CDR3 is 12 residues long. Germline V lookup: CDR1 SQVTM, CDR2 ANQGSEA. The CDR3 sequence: CSVETVSYEQYF.

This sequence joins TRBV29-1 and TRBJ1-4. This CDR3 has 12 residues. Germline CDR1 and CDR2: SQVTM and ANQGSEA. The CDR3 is CSVKADNEKLFF.

CDR3 protein: CASSIDRGGGNQPQHF. The genes are TRBV19 and TRBJ1-5. In germline, CDR1 is LNHDA, CDR2 SQIVND (reference sequence). The CDR3 is 16 amino acids.